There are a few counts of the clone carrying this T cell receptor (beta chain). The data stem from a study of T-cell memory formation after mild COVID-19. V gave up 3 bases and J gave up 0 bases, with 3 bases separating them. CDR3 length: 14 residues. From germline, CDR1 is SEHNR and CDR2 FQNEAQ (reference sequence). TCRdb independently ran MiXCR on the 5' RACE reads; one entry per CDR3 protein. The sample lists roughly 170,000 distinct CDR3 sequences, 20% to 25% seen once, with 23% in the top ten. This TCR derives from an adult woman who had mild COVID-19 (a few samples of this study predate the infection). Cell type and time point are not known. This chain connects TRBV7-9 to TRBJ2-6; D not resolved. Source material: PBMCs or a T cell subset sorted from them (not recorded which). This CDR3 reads CASSFPSGANVLTF. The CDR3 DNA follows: TGTGCCAGCAGCTTCCCCTCTGGGGCCAACGTCCTGACTTTC. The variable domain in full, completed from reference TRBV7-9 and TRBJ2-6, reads DTGVSQNPRHKITKRGQNVTFRCDPISEHNRLYWYRQTLGQGPEFLTYFQNEAQLEKSRLLSDRFSAERPKGSFSTLEIQRTEQGDSAMYLCASSFPSGANVLTFGAGSRLTVL.